One sample yielded the 16 T cell receptor beta chains listed below, sequenced in a study of T cells in Graves' hyperthyroidism and ophthalmopathy. Amplified TCR beta CDR3 regions derived from RNA transcripts. First-round RT-PCR of the TCR CDR3 relied on the HTBI primer set. TCRdb itself ran the multiplex PCR reads through MiXCR, one entry per CDR3 protein. The table includes around 250,000 distinct CDR3 sequences, about 16% detected once. Sample: blood. Receptors originate from a woman younger than 30 with Graves' ophthalmopathy.

The V gene is TRBV20-1, the J gene TRBJ1-6; D unclear. The CDR3 is 15 residues long. The V and J ends lost 6 bases and 0 bases respectively, with 12 bases between them. Germline CDR1 reads DFQATT; CDR2 reads SNEGSKA (reference sequence). CDR3 DNA sequence: TGCAGTGCCAGTGCCTCTAGCTCCTATAATTCACCCCTCCACTTT. Its protein product is CSASASSSYNSPLHF.

This clonotype appeared many times. V usage is TRBV11-2 and J usage is TRBJ2-2; 10 bases fit TRBD2. Germline V gene data show CDR1 as SGHAT and CDR2 as FQNNGV. The J segment lost 0 bases and the V segment lost 1 base, leaving 5 bases of the junction unmatched. This CDR3 contains 18 residues. The CDR3 region is CASSLVPSGGTNTGELFF. The DNA of the CDR3 is TGTGCCAGCAGCTTAGTGCCTAGCGGGGGCACGAACACCGGGGAGCTGTTTTTT.

This clonotype was picked up many times. This chain joins TRBV6-2 or TRBV6-3 and TRBJ2-7, with TRBD1 as a possible D gene (5 bases). Trimming stripped 6 bases from V and 6 bases from J, with 21 bases between. Germline V gives CDR1 MNHEY, CDR2 SVGEGT. This CDR3 region has 15 residues. Written as DNA, the CDR3 is TGTGCCAGCAGCCTTCTGGGGCTTTCCTACTCCGAGCAGTACTTC. Translation: CASSLLGLSYSEQYF.

This clonotype occurred many times. The rearrangement links TRBV6-1 to TRBJ2-7; D might be TRBD1 (7 bases). The V and J ends lost 6 bases and 3 bases respectively, with 18 bases between them. This CDR3 has 15 residues. Germline V gene data show CDR1 as MNHNS and CDR2 as SASEGT. The CDR3 DNA is TGTGCCAGCAGACGTCAGGGGGGATCCTTCTACGAGCAGTACTTC. It is translated as CASRRQGGSFYEQYF.

CDR3 in DNA: TGTGCCAGCAGCTCGGACAGAGGAGCTTTCTTT. This sequence encodes CASSSDRGAFF. V gene TRBV7-8 combines with J gene TRBJ1-1, with D possibly TRBD1 on 6 matching bases. This CDR3 has 11 amino acids. The germline V gene has CDR1 SGHVS and CDR2 FQNEAQ. Trimming removed 4 bases from V and 10 bases from J, with 10 bases in between. Using reference TRBV7-8 and TRBJ1-1 for the parts outside the CDR3, the full variable domain is GAGVSQSPRYKVAKRGQDVALRCDPISGHVSLFWYQQALGQGPEFLTYFQNEAQLDKSGLPSDRFFAERPEGSVSTLKIQRTQQEDSAVYLCASSSDRGAFFGQGTRLTVV.

At least ten counts were recorded for this clonotype. This chain joins TRBV2 and TRBJ1-2; 12 bases map to TRBD1. The CDR3 sequence is 16 residues long. Germline V gene lookup returns CDR1 SNHLY and CDR2 FYNNEI. The V segment lost 5 bases and the J segment 1 base; nucleotides outside the gene matches: 5. The CDR3 region is CASSQGQGAYNYGYTF. CDR3 DNA sequence: TGTGCCAGCAGTCAGGGACAGGGGGCATATAACTATGGCTACACCTTC.

This clonotype was seen repeatedly, ten times or more. This chain links TRBV6-1 with TRBJ2-7, with 9 bases matching TRBD1. Germline-derived CDR1 and CDR2 are MNHNS and SASEGT. The CDR3 has 14 amino acids. V gave up 7 bases and J gave up 3 bases; unmatched junction bases: 7. CDR3 in amino acids: CASTLGQGRYEQYF. The CDR3 DNA reads as TGTGCCAGCACTCTAGGACAGGGGCGCTACGAGCAGTACTTC.

For this clonotype: The DNA is omitted, as the CDR3 cannot be located on it reliably, and the CDR3 follows TCRdb's listing. The V gene is TRBV11-2, the J gene TRBJ1-3. Germline V gene data show CDR1 as SGHAT and CDR2 as FQNNGV. The CDR3 comprises 19 residues, both ends counted. The CDR3 reads CASSLGPWEQYFGPGTIYF.

This clonotype was recorded at least ten times. The CDR3 DNA is TGCAGTGCTAGATGGACTACCGGGGAGACCCAGTACTTC. The encoded protein is CSARWTTGETQYF. This rearrangement joins TRBV20-1 to TRBJ2-5; D is perhaps TRBD2 (6 bases). Trimming left V 2 bases short and J 5 bases short, with 12 bases between. Germline V lookup: CDR1 DFQATT, CDR2 SNEGSKA (reference sequence). CDR3 length equals 13 residues.

The chain has TRBV20-1 and TRBJ2-4; TRBD1 or TRBD2 may be the D gene (5 bases each). The CDR3 has 13 amino acids. CDR1 is DFQATT, CDR2 SNEGSKA, per germline (reference sequence). V dropped 3 bases and J dropped 3 bases, with 9 bases sitting between them. CDR3 loop: CSAREDNKNIQYF. The DNA of the CDR3 is TGCAGTGCTAGGGAGGACAACAAAAACATTCAGTACTTC.

This clonotype came up many times. Written as DNA, the CDR3 is TGTGCCAGCAGTTATCTGGTGGCGAGCGGGAGGGATCCCTACAATGAGCAGTTCTTC. Its translation: CASSYLVASGRDPYNEQFF. The rearrangement uses TRBV28 and TRBJ2-1; TRBD2 matches 10 bases. The CDR3 length is 19 residues. CDR1 is MDHEN, CDR2 SYDVKM, per germline. Unmatched junction bases numbered 14, after V lost 4 bases and J lost 2 bases. The variable domain in full, completed from reference TRBV28 and TRBJ2-1, reads DVKVTQSSRYLVKRTGEKVFLECVQDMDHENMFWYRQDPGLGLRLIYFSYDVKMKEKGDIPEGYSVSREKKERFSLILESASTNQTSMYLCASSYLVASGRDPYNEQFFGPGTRLTVL.

Only a few counts were recorded for this clonotype. The chain uses TRBV9 and TRBJ2-1; 7 bases are a match to TRBD1. V lost 4 bases and J lost 3; bases outside the gene matches: 13. The CDR3 totals 17 residues. Germline CDR1 is SGDLS and CDR2 is YYNGEE. The CDR3 is CASSPLGRGNIYNEQFF. The CDR3 nucleotides are TGTGCCAGCAGCCCCCTGGGCAGGGGGAACATCTACAATGAGCAGTTCTTC.

This clonotype was picked up many times. The chain has TRBV27 and TRBJ1-2, with unresolved D. Trimming took off 2 bases at V and 4 bases at J, with 5 bases between the two ends. The CDR3 is 12 residues long. Germline V gene lookup returns CDR1 MNHEY and CDR2 SMNVEV (reference sequence). The CDR3 DNA follows: TGTGCCAGCAGTTTACAGGTCTATGGCTACACCTTC. Translating it yields CASSLQVYGYTF.

This clonotype has at least ten counts. The CDR3 reads CASSLEVTGGYEQYF. The DNA for the CDR3 is TGTGCCAGCAGCTTAGAGGTGACAGGGGGTTACGAGCAGTACTTC. V and J are TRBV7-2 and TRBJ2-7; the match to TRBD1 covers 9 bases. The CDR3 is 15 amino acids. The germline gives CDR1 SGHTA, CDR2 FQGNSA. The trim removed 1 base at V and 4 bases at J, leaving 5 bases unmatched.

This clonotype was picked up many times. This chain joins TRBV28 and TRBJ2-7, with no clear D. Germline values: CDR1 MDHEN, CDR2 SYDVKM. The CDR3 covers 9 residues. V was clipped by 4 bases and J by 7 bases, with 2 bases between them. The chain's CDR3 is CASSSEQYF. The CDR3 DNA is TGTGCCAGCAGTTCTGAGCAGTACTTC. Together with reference TRBV28 and TRBJ2-7, the CDR3 gives the full variable domain: DVKVTQSSRYLVKRTGEKVFLECVQDMDHENMFWYRQDPGLGLRLIYFSYDVKMKEKGDIPEGYSVSREKKERFSLILESASTNQTSMYLCASSSEQYFGPGTRLTVT.

This clonotype turned up a few times. The CDR3 DNA is TGCAGTGCTTACAGGGACAGTTCCTATAATTCACCCCTCCACTTT. The encoded protein is CSAYRDSSYNSPLHF. The rearrangement links TRBV20-1 to TRBJ1-6, with TRBD1 identical over 7 bases. The V segment lost 5 bases and the J segment 1 base; nucleotides outside the gene matches: 5. This CDR3 contains 15 residues. Germline loops: CDR1 DFQATT, CDR2 SNEGSKA (reference sequence).